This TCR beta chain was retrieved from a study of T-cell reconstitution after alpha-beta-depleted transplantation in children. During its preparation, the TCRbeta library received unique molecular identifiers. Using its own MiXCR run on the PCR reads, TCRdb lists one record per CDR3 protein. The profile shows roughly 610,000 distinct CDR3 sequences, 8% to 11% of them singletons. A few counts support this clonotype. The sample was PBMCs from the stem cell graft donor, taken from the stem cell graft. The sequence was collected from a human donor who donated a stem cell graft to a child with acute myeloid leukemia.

The CDR3 DNA reads as TGTGCCACCAGCAGAGAAAGTGAGAATTTCCGGCCCCAGCATTTT. Translating gives CATSRESENFRPQHF. The chain recombines TRBV15 with TRBJ1-5; D not resolved. Trimming took off 0 bases at V and 9 bases at J, with 15 bases between the two ends. This CDR3 region has 15 residues. Germline CDR1 reads LNHNV; CDR2 reads YYDKDF (reference sequence).